The 27 T cell receptor beta chains listed next were all sequenced from one sample in a study of shared clonotypes between healthy human individuals. The repertoire was sequenced with immunoSEQ multiplex PCR; TCRdb's copy has only in-frame clones and lacks some. The table has 2 million to 2.5 million clones, 85% to 95% seen once. Source material: naive CD4+ T cells sorted from blood. Regarding subset: CD45RA+ positively selected. The receptor source for this set is a man between 18 and 35 years old in good health.

The chain joins TRBV2 to TRBJ1-2; D unclear. This CDR3 comprises 12 residues. Germline assignment: CDR1 SNHLY and CDR2 FYNNEI. Between the trimmed V and J ends, which lost 5 bases and 4 bases, there was a span of 8 bases. The CDR3 nucleotides read TGTGCCAGCAGTCCGCTGAGCTATGGCTACACCTTC. Amino acids: CASSPLSYGYTF.

The V call is TRBV7-9, the J call TRBJ2-7; 11 bases agree with TRBD2. From germline, CDR1 is SEHNR and CDR2 FQNEAQ (reference sequence). CDR3 size: 17 residues. The ends lost 1 base at V and 3 bases at J; junction bases unmatched: 8. CDR3 protein: CASSLVYRGTSGYEQYF. DNA of the CDR3: TGTGCCAGCAGCTTAGTTTATCGTGGGACTAGCGGCTACGAGCAGTACTTC.

The rearrangement joins TRBV30 to TRBJ2-5; 9 nucleotides agree with TRBD2. After removal of 2 bases from V and 4 bases from J, the junction contained 5 bases not matched to a gene. Germline lookup yields CDR1 GTSNPN and CDR2 SVGIG (reference sequence). This CDR3 spans 14 amino acids. CDR3 nucleotides: TGTGCCTGGAGTAGCGGGGGGTCGGGAGAGACCCAGTACTTC. Its protein is CAWSSGGSGETQYF.

The chain links TRBV19 to TRBJ1-6, with D perhaps TRBD1 (6 bases). The V gene lost 7 bases and the J gene lost 5 bases, with 15 bases spanning the gap. The CDR3 sequence is 15 residues long. The V gene's germline CDR1 is LNHDA and CDR2 SQIVND (reference sequence). Here the CDR3 reads CASNGGQGDNSPLHF. The CDR3 nucleotides read TGTGCCAGTAACGGGGGGCAGGGCGATAATTCACCCCTCCACTTT.

The V call is TRBV28, the J call TRBJ1-2, with D possibly TRBD1 on 6 matching bases. The length of the CDR3 is 12 residues. V was cut by 7 bases and J by 8 bases, with 14 bases left in between. Germline CDR1 reads MDHEN; CDR2 reads SYDVKM. CDR3 sequence: CASTGAWGGYTF. The DNA for the CDR3 is TGTGCCAGCACAGGGGCATGGGGCGGCTACACCTTC.

The chain joins TRBV11-2 to TRBJ2-7, with D unresolved. This CDR3 is built from 13 residues. With 0 bases removed from V and 2 bases from J, the gap between germline ends came to 5 bases. Germline CDR1 SGHAT, CDR2 FQNNGV. The DNA of the CDR3 is TGTGCCAGCAGCTTAGAACGGACCTACGAGCAGTACTTC. Protein sequence: CASSLERTYEQYF.

This chain uses TRBV15 with TRBJ2-7, with D tentatively TRBD1 (6 bases). CDR1 LNHNV and CDR2 YYDKDF come from the germline V gene (reference sequence). Trimming left V 1 base short and J 0 bases short, with 13 bases between. This CDR3 contains 16 residues. This CDR3 is CATSRAPGTPSYEQYF. DNA of the CDR3: TGTGCCACCAGCAGAGCCCCCGGGACACCCTCCTACGAGCAGTACTTC.

The chain couples TRBV5-1 to TRBJ2-2; the D call may be TRBD1 or TRBD2 (5 bases each). Trimming took 3 bases from V and 1 from J, leaving 10 bases between them. The CDR3 covers 15 residues. Germline loops: CDR1 SGHRS, CDR2 YFSETQ. The CDR3 sequence: CASSSPGGNTGELFF. DNA for the CDR3: TGCGCCAGCAGCTCCCCTGGGGGGAACACCGGGGAGCTGTTTTTT.

The chain is built from TRBV6-6 and TRBJ2-7, with no clear D. Per the germline V gene, CDR1 is MNHNY and CDR2 is SVGAGI (reference sequence). The CDR3 is made up of 15 amino acids. With 0 bases removed from V and 0 bases from J, the gap between germline ends came to 9 bases. CDR3 coding DNA: TGTGCCAGCAGTTACTCTGGGGATTCCTCCTACGAGCAGTACTTC. Protein sequence: CASSYSGDSSYEQYF.

The chain recombines TRBV19 with TRBJ1-2, with D hard to call. The length of the CDR3 is 11 residues. Germline CDR1 is LNHDA and CDR2 is SQIVND (reference sequence). V shed 9 bases and J shed 7 bases, with 12 bases lying between them. The CDR3: CASALGGGYTF. Here the CDR3 DNA reads TGTGCCAGCGCATTAGGAGGTGGCTACACCTTC.

Note on this clone: Other nucleotide sequences from this sample produce the same CDR3. The chain couples TRBV9 to TRBJ2-2, with a weak D call TRBD2 (5 bases). There are 13 residues in the CDR3. Trimming left V 0 bases short and J 5 bases short, with 5 bases between. Germline CDR1 SGDLS, CDR2 YYNGEE. CDR3 nucleotides: TGTGCCAGCAGCGTAGGAGGGACCGGGGAGCTGTTTTTT. Translating it yields CASSVGGTGELFF. Full variable domain (outside the CDR3, taken from reference TRBV9 and TRBJ2-2): DSGVTQTPKHLITATGQRVTLRCSPRSGDLSVYWYQQSLDQGLQFLIQYYNGEERAKGNILERFSAQQFPDLHSELNLSSLELGDSALYFCASSVGGTGELFFGEGSRLTVL.

This chain uses TRBV18 with TRBJ1-2, with TRBD1 as a possible D gene (6 bases). Germline CDR1 reads KGHSH; CDR2 reads LQKENI. The CDR3 has 15 amino acids. The V gene lost 1 base and the J gene lost 2 bases, with 11 bases spanning the gap. Here the CDR3 reads CASSPREGGNYGYTF. In nucleotides, the CDR3 is TGTGCCAGCTCACCACGGGAAGGGGGGAACTATGGCTACACCTTC.

The chain recombines TRBV7-2 with TRBJ1-1; tentatively, D is TRBD1 (5 bases). Germline V gene sequence: CDR1 SGHTA, CDR2 FQGNSA. There are 13 residues in the CDR3. V lost 0 bases and J 7 bases, leaving 9 bases between the germline ends. CDR3 sequence reads: CASSLAGLGEAFF. In DNA form, the CDR3 reads TGTGCCAGCAGCTTAGCGGGGCTAGGTGAAGCTTTCTTT. The full variable domain, in which reference TRBV7-2 and TRBJ1-1 provide the parts outside the CDR3, is GAGVSQSPSNKVTEKGKDVELRCDPISGHTALYWYRQSLGQGLEFLIYFQGNSAPDKSGLPSDRFSAERTGGSVSTLTIQRTQQEDSAVYLCASSLAGLGEAFFGQGTRLTVV.

The rearrangement uses TRBV6-5 and TRBJ2-7; D is possibly TRBD1 (6 bases). This CDR3 contains 15 residues. CDR1 is MNHEY and CDR2 is SVGAGI in the germline V gene. The V gene lost 4 bases and the J gene lost 9 bases, with 22 bases spanning the gap. The CDR3 protein is CASSFGTNNPTRQYF. CDR3 coding DNA: TGTGCCAGCAGTTTCGGGACAAACAACCCTACGAGGCAGTACTTC.

This chain joins TRBV7-2 and TRBJ1-2; D might be TRBD1 (5 bases). Between the trimmed V and J ends, which lost 5 bases and 2 bases, there was a span of 12 bases. This CDR3 is 14 amino acids long. Per germline, CDR1 SGHTA and CDR2 FQGNSA. The CDR3 loop reads CASSLQGVNYGYTF. The CDR3 DNA reads as TGTGCCAGCAGCCTGCAGGGCGTCAACTATGGCTACACCTTC.

This clone was observed a single time. The CDR3 DNA sequence: TGTGCCAGTAGTAGGACGGTTAACTATGGCTACACCTTC. It codes for CASSRTVNYGYTF. The V gene is TRBV19, the J gene TRBJ1-2; D unclear. The CDR3 contains 13 residues. In germline, CDR1 is LNHDA, CDR2 SQIVND (reference sequence). V lost 4 bases, J lost 1 base, and 7 bases lay in between.

The V and J genes are TRBV5-1 and TRBJ1-1; TRBD1 matches at 8 bases. V lost 4 bases and J lost 1; bases outside the gene matches: 12. The CDR3 sequence is 17 residues long. The V gene's germline CDR1 is SGHRS and CDR2 YFSETQ. The CDR3 DNA follows: TGCGCCAGCAGCCCGGGGACAGGCGTTAGTGGGAACACTGAAGCTTTCTTT. It specifies CASSPGTGVSGNTEAFF. Combining the CDR3 with reference TRBV5-1 and TRBJ1-1 gives the whole variable domain KAGVTQTPRYLIKTRGQQVTLSCSPISGHRSVSWYQQTPGQGLQFLFEYFSETQRNKGNFPGRFSGRQFSNSRSEMNVSTLELGDSALYLCASSPGTGVSGNTEAFFGQGTRLTVV.

The chain uses TRBV7-9 and TRBJ2-3; 7 bases fit TRBD2. CDR1 and CDR2 from the germline V gene are SEHNR and FQNEAQ (reference sequence). The CDR3 consists of 14 residues. V trimming: 10 bases; J trimming: 4 bases; junction bases outside the gene matches: 11. The CDR3 protein is CATPRTSIADTQYF. In DNA form, the CDR3 reads TGTGCCACCCCCCGGACTAGTATTGCAGATACGCAGTATTTT.

The rearrangement joins TRBV5-1 to TRBJ2-7; D not certain. V was clipped by 0 bases and J by 0 bases, with 19 bases between them. This CDR3 is built from 18 residues. Germline CDR1 SGHRS, CDR2 YFSETQ. CDR3 nucleotides: TGCGCCAGCAGCTTGGCCCCATTAGTACCGTTGAGCTCCTACGAGCAGTACTTC. This gives the protein CASSLAPLVPLSSYEQYF.

This rearrangement joins TRBV6-5 to TRBJ2-7, with D possibly being TRBD1 (5 bases). Trimming left V 4 bases short and J 5 bases short, with 15 bases between. Germline V CDR1 and CDR2: MNHEY, SVGAGI. This CDR3 has 14 residues. CDR3 sequence reads: CASSSQGIFNEQYF. The DNA for the CDR3 is TGTGCCAGCAGTTCCCAGGGAATTTTTAACGAGCAGTACTTC.

This clone was seen more than once but under ten times. In the same sample, other DNA sequences code for this CDR3. CDR3 protein: CAWSVLDRDNSPLHF. DNA for the CDR3: TGTGCCTGGAGTGTATTGGACAGGGATAATTCACCCCTCCACTTT. V and J are TRBV30 and TRBJ1-6, with 8 positions matching TRBD1. The trim removed 0 bases at V and 5 bases at J, leaving 3 bases unmatched. This CDR3 region has 15 residues. The germline gives CDR1 GTSNPN, CDR2 SVGIG (reference sequence).

In its sample, this clone was seen once. The rearrangement links TRBV9 to TRBJ2-3; D tentatively reads TRBD1 or TRBD2 (5 bases each). Germline-derived CDR1 and CDR2 are SGDLS and YYNGEE. V dropped 3 bases and J dropped 1 base, with 9 bases sitting between them. This CDR3 region has 14 residues. CDR3 in DNA: TGTGCCAGCAGCGCACGGGACGGCACAGATACGCAGTATTTT. Its protein product is CASSARDGTDTQYF. Drawing the rest from reference TRBV9 and TRBJ2-3, the complete variable domain is DSGVTQTPKHLITATGQRVTLRCSPRSGDLSVYWYQQSLDQGLQFLIQYYNGEERAKGNILERFSAQQFPDLHSELNLSSLELGDSALYFCASSARDGTDTQYFGPGTRLTVL.

The J gene is TRBJ1-6, the V gene TRBV6-5; D not resolved. V shed 7 bases and J shed 8 bases, with 18 bases lying between them. Germline assignment: CDR1 MNHEY and CDR2 SVGAGI. This CDR3 has 15 residues. CDR3 sequence: CASTPGPRPDSPLHF. DNA for the CDR3: TGTGCCAGCACCCCTGGCCCCAGGCCTGATTCACCCCTCCACTTT.

DNA for the CDR3: TGTGCCAGCATGGATAGTAACTCTGGAAACACCATATATTTT. This sequence encodes CASMDSNSGNTIYF. The chain employs TRBV6-6 and TRBJ1-3; D gene unclear. CDR3 length: 14 amino acids. Trimming cost V 7 bases and J 0 bases, with 10 bases left between them. Germline CDR1 MNHNY, CDR2 SVGAGI (reference sequence).

This sequence joins TRBV18 and TRBJ2-7, with 8 bases fitting TRBD1. This CDR3 is built from 17 residues. Unmatched junction bases numbered 15, after V lost 3 bases and J lost 5 bases. The V gene's germline CDR1 is KGHSH and CDR2 LQKENI. CDR3 nucleotides: TGTGCCAGCTCACCTCCCCGGGGGACAGGAGTTAGAAACGAGCAGTACTTC. Protein sequence: CASSPPRGTGVRNEQYF.

The chain couples TRBV19 to TRBJ2-7, with 9 bases aligning to TRBD1. Unmatched junction bases numbered 9, after V lost 0 bases and J lost 6 bases. The V gene's germline CDR1 is LNHDA and CDR2 SQIVND (reference sequence). The CDR3 runs to 16 residues. CDR3 sequence: CASSIEGLTGGSEQYF. The CDR3 DNA is TGTGCCAGTAGTATAGAGGGCTTAACAGGGGGCTCCGAGCAGTACTTC.

This chain uses TRBV18 with TRBJ2-2; D uncertain. The V and J ends lost 1 base and 4 bases respectively, with 10 bases between them. In germline, CDR1 is KGHSH, CDR2 LQKENI. The CDR3 is made up of 15 amino acids. CDR3 nucleotide sequence: TGTGCCAGCTCACCACGGCAAGTATCCACCGGGGAGCTGTTTTTT. This gives the protein CASSPRQVSTGELFF.